This passage covers 2 T cell receptor beta chains from one sample sequenced in a study of regulatory T cells. Overall study findings and caveats: In CD3G-deficient patients, conventional CD4+ T cells were enriched for hydrophobic CDR3 residues at positions 6 and 7.

The PCR used 52 TRBV and 13 TRBJ primers. Clones were sequenced by immunoSEQ multiplex PCR, and TCRdb holds only the in-frame ones, with some missing. The table includes over 35,000 clones, around 89% detected once. The antigens for these receptors are not known. Specimen: conventional CD4+ T cells sorted from blood. The receptor source for this set is a person aged 18-29 years with CD3G deficiency.

DNA of the CDR3: TGTGCCAGCAGTCCGTCCACGGGAGCCCCCGGCGAGCAGTACTTC. It encodes CASSPSTGAPGEQYF. J is TRBJ2-7 and V is TRBV2, with D possibly being TRBD2 (6 bases). CDR3 length: 15 amino acids. V was cut by 5 bases and J by 6 bases, with 20 bases left in between. Germline CDR1 SNHLY, CDR2 FYNNEI. The full variable domain, rest sourced from reference TRBV2 and TRBJ2-7, is EPEVTQTPSHQVTQMGQEVILRCVPISNHLYFYWYRQILGQKVEFLVSFYNNEISEKSEIFDDQFSVERPDGSNFTLKIRSTKLEDSAMYFCASSPSTGAPGEQYFGPGTRLTVT.

The V call is TRBV6-1, the J call TRBJ2-7; D ambiguous. Germline CDR1 and CDR2: MNHNS and SASEGT. Trimming took 2 bases from V and 12 from J, leaving 14 bases between them. The CDR3 totals 12 residues. CDR3 in DNA: TGTGCCAGCAGTGAAAGTCTCGGCAGGCTGTACTTC. This translates into CASSESLGRLYF.